The 29 T cell receptor beta chains below come from one sample, sequenced in a study of shared clonotypes between healthy human individuals. Sequenced by immunoSEQ multiplex PCR; TCRdb stores in-frame clones only, minus some. The sample has more than 2 million clones, roughly 93% seen once. Selected positively for CCR7 and CD45RO-negative, naive CD8 cells excluded terminally differentiated effector memory CD45RA+ cells. The sample consisted of naive CD8+ T cells from PBMCs. These receptors came from a man aged 18 to 29 in good health. Some clones in this sample may be carry-over from other donors' samples.

This chain connects TRBV6-1 to TRBJ1-2; TRBD1 matches at 8 bases. Germline trimming cut 3 bases from V and 0 bases from J; bases unmatched to any gene: 3. CDR3 length: 15 residues. The germline gives CDR1 MNHNS, CDR2 SASEGT. CDR3 protein: CASSEWTGSNYGYTF. The CDR3 DNA reads as TGTGCCAGCAGTGAGTGGACAGGGTCTAACTATGGCTACACCTTC.

The chain couples TRBV28 to TRBJ2-1, with D maybe TRBD2 (6 bases). This CDR3 has 15 amino acids. V was trimmed by 3 bases and J by 4 bases, leaving 13 bases between them. CDR1 MDHEN and CDR2 SYDVKM come from the germline V gene. The DNA for the CDR3 is TGTGCCAGCAGTTTTCGGGGGATTCGATACAATGAGCAGTTCTTC. This sequence encodes CASSFRGIRYNEQFF.

The V call is TRBV9, the J call TRBJ2-7, with D perhaps matching TRBD1 (6 bases). Trimming took off 4 bases at V and 0 bases at J, with 11 bases between the two ends. The CDR3 length is 14 residues. Germline loops: CDR1 SGDLS, CDR2 YYNGEE. The CDR3 reads CASSPDRNSYEQYF. CDR3 in DNA: TGTGCCAGCAGCCCCGACAGGAACTCCTACGAGCAGTACTTC. The full variable domain, with the rest looked up from reference TRBV9 and TRBJ2-7, is DSGVTQTPKHLITATGQRVTLRCSPRSGDLSVYWYQQSLDQGLQFLIQYYNGEERAKGNILERFSAQQFPDLHSELNLSSLELGDSALYFCASSPDRNSYEQYFGPGTRLTVT.

This chain connects TRBV5-4 to TRBJ2-2; 13 nucleotides agree with TRBD2. Germline V gene sequence: CDR1 SGHNT, CDR2 YYREEE (reference sequence). The length of the CDR3 is 16 residues. The V and J ends lost 2 bases and 4 bases, in that order; junction bases with no gene match: 2. CDR3 sequence: CASSLTSGRGTGELFF. CDR3 DNA sequence: TGTGCCAGCAGCTTAACTAGCGGGAGGGGCACCGGGGAGCTGTTTTTT.

The count of this clone is one. The V gene is TRBV5-6, the J gene TRBJ2-7; a possible D gene is TRBD2 (6 bases). The CDR3 runs 14 residues. Germline lookup yields CDR1 SGHDT and CDR2 YYEEEE. V lost 4 bases and J lost 2, with 13 bases in between. CDR3 in amino acids: CASSTSWGAYEQYF. The CDR3 DNA reads as TGTGCCAGCAGCACCTCGTGGGGGGCCTACGAGCAGTACTTC.

The chain uses TRBV13 and TRBJ1-1, with 7 bases fitting TRBD1. J lost 0 bases, V lost 5 bases, and 6 bases had no gene match. The CDR3 contains 15 residues. Germline assignment: CDR1 PRHDT and CDR2 FYEKMQ (reference sequence). The CDR3 spells CASSPTGSMNTEAFF. DNA for the CDR3: TGTGCCAGCAGCCCGACAGGGTCTATGAACACTGAAGCTTTCTTT.

V gene TRBV2 combines with J gene TRBJ1-2; 8 nucleotides align to TRBD1. With V trimmed by 2 bases and J by 6 bases, 5 bases remained unmatched. The CDR3 sequence is 14 residues long. Germline V gene sequence: CDR1 SNHLY, CDR2 FYNNEI. The CDR3 nucleotides read TGTGCCAGCAGTGAAAAGACAGGGGTGGATGGCTACACCTTC. This encodes CASSEKTGVDGYTF.

The V and J genes are TRBV27 and TRBJ2-7, with D uncertain. V shed 2 bases and J shed 0 bases, with 8 bases lying between them. Germline V CDR1 and CDR2: MNHEY, SMNVEV (reference sequence). The CDR3 spans 14 residues. The CDR3 region has the DNA TGTGCCAGCAGTTTAATCCGGTCCTCCTACGAGCAGTACTTC. This codes for CASSLIRSSYEQYF.

V usage is TRBV19 and J usage is TRBJ2-1; D may be TRBD2 (6 bases). Trimming left V 5 bases short and J 7 bases short, with 9 bases between. The length of the CDR3 is 12 residues. CDR1 and CDR2 (germline): LNHDA, SQIVND (reference sequence). The CDR3 sequence: CASSESGNEQFF. CDR3 DNA: TGTGCCAGTAGTGAGAGCGGGAATGAGCAGTTCTTC.

This clone is a singleton in its sample. The chain joins TRBV27 to TRBJ2-1; D not resolved. V was cut by 1 base and J by 6 bases, with 10 bases left in between. The CDR3 extends over 14 amino acids. Germline V gene sequence: CDR1 MNHEY, CDR2 SMNVEV (reference sequence). Here the CDR3 DNA reads TGTGCCAGCAGTTTATATTTTACCTCCAATGAGCAGTTCTTC. The encoded protein is CASSLYFTSNEQFF.

The CDR3 DNA sequence: TGTGCCAGCACCCCCCTCCGGGGGAATGAGCAGTTCTTC. Amino acids: CASTPLRGNEQFF. The genes are TRBV27 and TRBJ2-1; D perhaps matches TRBD2 (6 bases). Germline CDR1 reads MNHEY; CDR2 reads SMNVEV (reference sequence). Trimming took off 7 bases at V and 7 bases at J, with 14 bases between the two ends. CDR3 length equals 13 residues.

Here the CDR3 DNA reads TGTGCCACCATAAACTGGGACCCGAGCTCCTACGAGCAGTACTTC. Translation gives CATINWDPSSYEQYF. The V call is TRBV7-9, the J call TRBJ2-7, with D possibly called TRBD1 or TRBD2 (5 bases each). This CDR3 region has 15 residues. V was pared by 10 bases and J by 0 bases, with 19 bases between. Germline values: CDR1 SEHNR, CDR2 FQNEAQ (reference sequence).

This chain links TRBV11-2 with TRBJ2-1; D gene unclear. V was pared by 5 bases and J by 9 bases, with 8 bases between. The germline gives CDR1 SGHAT, CDR2 FQNNGV. This CDR3 region has 11 residues. CDR3 sequence (DNA): TGTGCCAGCAGCGGGCCGGGTGAGCAGTTCTTC. Its protein product is CASSGPGEQFF.

With regard to this clone: Other nucleotide sequences in the sample specify the same CDR3. The V and J genes are TRBV27 and TRBJ2-1; 7 bases are shared with TRBD1. Germline CDR1 MNHEY, CDR2 SMNVEV (reference sequence). CDR3 length: 17 amino acids. V shed 1 base and J 1 base; nucleotides not matched to a gene: 7. In nucleotides, the CDR3 is TGTGCCAGCAGTTTATGGGCAGGGGGTGTTTCCTACAATGAGCAGTTCTTC. Protein product: CASSLWAGGVSYNEQFF.

The J gene is TRBJ1-4, the V gene TRBV6-5; D is perhaps TRBD1 (5 bases). The germline CDR1 and CDR2 sequences are MNHEY and SVGAGI. The CDR3 runs to 14 residues. V lost 4 bases, J lost 7 bases, and 13 bases lay in between. CDR3 nucleotide sequence: TGTGCCAGCAGTTCCCTGGGGCGGGTTGAAAAACTGTTTTTT. Translating it yields CASSSLGRVEKLFF.

V is TRBV7-9 and J is TRBJ1-4; a weak D match, TRBD1 (6 bases). CDR1 and CDR2 from the germline V gene are SEHNR and FQNEAQ (reference sequence). Trimming cost V 5 bases and J 8 bases, with 18 bases left between them. This CDR3 comprises 15 residues. In DNA, the CDR3 is TGTGCCAGCAGCGCCCCTGGGGGGCCCCTGGAAAAACTGTTTTTT. The encoded protein is CASSAPGGPLEKLFF.

This clone has a single count. At the DNA level, this CDR3 is encoded by other sequences in the same sample as well. V gene TRBV5-6 combines with J gene TRBJ2-7, with D maybe TRBD1 (6 bases). CDR1 is SGHDT, CDR2 YYEEEE, per germline. V was pared by 4 bases and J by 3 bases, with 11 bases between. This CDR3 region has 13 residues. CDR3 sequence: CASSLGALYEQYF. CDR3 DNA sequence: TGTGCCAGCAGCCTGGGGGCCCTCTACGAGCAGTACTTC.

Remarks on this clone: This may be a read error, as it is one base from a much larger clone. This sample also contains other DNA sequences that code for the same CDR3. This chain uses TRBV11-2 with TRBJ1-1; D unresolved. The CDR3 covers 12 residues. With 3 bases removed from V and 3 bases from J, the gap between germline ends came to 5 bases. Germline CDR1 is SGHAT and CDR2 is FQNNGV. CDR3 region: CASSFGDTEAFF. The CDR3 bases are TGTGCCAGCAGCTTTGGGGACACTGAAGCTTTCTTT. The full variable domain, with the rest looked up from reference TRBV11-2 and TRBJ1-1, is EAGVAQSPRYKIIEKRQSVAFWCNPISGHATLYWYQQILGQGPKLLIQFQNNGVVDDSQLPKDRFSAERLKGVDSTLKIQPAKLEDSAVYLCASSFGDTEAFFGQGTRLTVV.

This clone was seen once. The chain employs TRBV5-1 and TRBJ1-1; the D is unclear. The CDR3 covers 16 residues. CDR1 is SGHRS, CDR2 YFSETQ, per germline. The V end lost 4 bases, the J end lost 1 base, and 17 bases lay between the germline ends. The CDR3 bases are TGCGCCAGCAGCCAAGAAGCTCTGGGCAGGAACACTGAAGCTTTCTTT. This codes for CASSQEALGRNTEAFF.

This clone was counted once. This CDR3 is also generated by other DNA sequences in the sample. The genes are TRBV29-1 and TRBJ1-1, with D possibly TRBD1 on 5 matching bases. The CDR3 length is 9 residues. Germline lookup yields CDR1 SQVTM and CDR2 ANQGSEA. The V and J ends lost 4 bases and 8 bases respectively, with 5 bases between them. CDR3 amino acids: CSVGGEAFF. The CDR3, as DNA: TGCAGCGTTGGGGGCGAAGCTTTCTTT.

V and J are TRBV7-2 and TRBJ1-1; no reliable D call. Germline lookup yields CDR1 SGHTA and CDR2 FQGNSA. The V end lost 0 bases, the J end lost 5 bases, and 10 bases lay between the germline ends. The CDR3 runs 14 residues. CDR3 coding DNA: TGTGCCAGCAGCTTAGCCCATGGGAGAACTGAAGCTTTCTTT. It codes for CASSLAHGRTEAFF. The full variable domain, its missing parts supplied by reference TRBV7-2 and TRBJ1-1, is GAGVSQSPSNKVTEKGKDVELRCDPISGHTALYWYRQSLGQGLEFLIYFQGNSAPDKSGLPSDRFSAERTGGSVSTLTIQRTQQEDSAVYLCASSLAHGRTEAFFGQGTRLTVV.

The chain employs TRBV7-9 and TRBJ2-3; D is uncertain. With 1 base removed from V and 3 bases from J, the gap between germline ends came to 2 bases. This CDR3 has 12 residues. From germline, CDR1 is SEHNR and CDR2 FQNEAQ (reference sequence). The CDR3, as DNA: TGTGCCAGCAGCTTAGAAACAGATACGCAGTATTTT. It is translated as CASSLETDTQYF.

This clone has just a few counts. This chain uses TRBV27 with TRBJ1-1, with D maybe TRBD1 (5 bases). Looked up from germline, CDR1 is MNHEY and CDR2 is SMNVEV (reference sequence). Trimming pared 6 bases from V and 5 bases from J, leaving 16 bases between. The CDR3 extends over 14 amino acids. The CDR3 bases are TGTGCCAGCAGGACAGTTAATCTAGGAACTGAAGCTTTCTTT. The encoded protein is CASRTVNLGTEAFF.

The chain carries TRBV7-2 and TRBJ1-2, with D possibly being TRBD1 (6 bases). Germline V gene sequence: CDR1 SGHTA, CDR2 FQGNSA. With 6 bases removed from V and 6 bases from J, the gap between germline ends came to 11 bases. The length of the CDR3 is 12 residues. The CDR3 loop is CASRGNRDGYTF. The CDR3 coding sequence is TGTGCCAGCAGGGGGAACAGGGATGGCTACACCTTC.

The chain uses TRBV6-4 and TRBJ1-5; the match to TRBD1 covers 7 bases. The germline gives CDR1 MRHNA, CDR2 SNTAGT. The V segment lost 4 bases and the J segment 4 bases; nucleotides outside the gene matches: 13. CDR3 length: 17 amino acids. CDR3 amino acids: CASSATGTAGENQPQHF. As DNA, the CDR3 is TGTGCCAGCAGTGCAACCGGGACAGCCGGGGAAAATCAGCCCCAGCATTTT.

This chain links TRBV4-1 with TRBJ1-6; perhaps TRBD1 as D (6 bases). Trimming removed 3 bases from V and 5 bases from J, with 14 bases in between. Looked up from germline, CDR1 is MGHRA and CDR2 is YSYEKL. The CDR3 loop spans 16 amino acids. CDR3 region: CASSQAQGGDNSPLHF. The CDR3 nucleotides read TGCGCCAGCAGCCAGGCACAGGGCGGTGATAATTCACCCCTCCACTTT.

V gene TRBV21-1 combines with J gene TRBJ2-1; the table's D call, TRBD2, has no DNA check behind it. TRBV21-1 is an annotated pseudogene. This CDR3 has 15 residues. CDR3 bases: TGTGCCAGCAGCGCCGGGATTGTTAACTACAATGAGCAGTTCTTC. Its translation is CASSAGIVNYNEQFF.

The V and J genes are TRBV7-9 and TRBJ2-1, with D perhaps TRBD2 (7 bases). CDR1 is SEHNR and CDR2 is FQNEAQ in the germline V gene (reference sequence). The CDR3 runs to 14 residues. V lost 5 bases to trimming and J lost 9 bases, with 17 bases between them. The CDR3 region is CASSGGVGGLEQFF. CDR3 DNA sequence: TGTGCCAGCAGCGGAGGGGTCGGGGGGCTTGAGCAGTTCTTC. The whole variable domain, remainder taken from reference TRBV7-9 and TRBJ2-1, is DTGVSQNPRHKITKRGQNVTFRCDPISEHNRLYWYRQTLGQGPEFLTYFQNEAQLEKSRLLSDRFSAERPKGSFSTLEIQRTEQGDSAMYLCASSGGVGGLEQFFGPGTRLTVL.

This sequence joins TRBV10-1 and TRBJ2-3; 9 positions match TRBD1. The CDR3 loop spans 14 amino acids. Per germline, CDR1 WNHNN and CDR2 SYGVQD (reference sequence). The ends lost 2 bases at V and 6 bases at J; junction bases unmatched: 3. CDR3 bases: TGCGCCAGCAGTGAGACAGGGGGCCGGGATACGCAGTATTTT. Protein: CASSETGGRDTQYF.